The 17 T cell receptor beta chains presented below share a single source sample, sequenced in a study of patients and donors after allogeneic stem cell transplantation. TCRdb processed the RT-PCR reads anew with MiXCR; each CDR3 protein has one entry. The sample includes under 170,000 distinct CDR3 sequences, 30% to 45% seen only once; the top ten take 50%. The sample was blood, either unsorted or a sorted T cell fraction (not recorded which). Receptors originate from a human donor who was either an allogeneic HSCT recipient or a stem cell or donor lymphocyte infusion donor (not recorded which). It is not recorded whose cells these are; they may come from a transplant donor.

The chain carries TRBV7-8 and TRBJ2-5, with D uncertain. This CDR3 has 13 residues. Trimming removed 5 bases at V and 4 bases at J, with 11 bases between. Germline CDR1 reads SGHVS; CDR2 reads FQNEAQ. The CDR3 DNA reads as TGTGCCAGCAGCCCCGGCCGTCCAGAGACCCAGTACTTC. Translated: CASSPGRPETQYF.

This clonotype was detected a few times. CDR3 bases: TGCAGCGTTGATGGGACAGGTTCCTACGAGCAGTACGTC. Translating gives CSVDGTGSYEQYV. The chain has TRBV29-1 and TRBJ2-7, with 8 positions matching TRBD1. Germline values: CDR1 SQVTM, CDR2 ANQGSEA. V lost 3 bases to trimming and J lost 1 base; unmatched junction nucleotides: 2. The CDR3 is 13 residues long.

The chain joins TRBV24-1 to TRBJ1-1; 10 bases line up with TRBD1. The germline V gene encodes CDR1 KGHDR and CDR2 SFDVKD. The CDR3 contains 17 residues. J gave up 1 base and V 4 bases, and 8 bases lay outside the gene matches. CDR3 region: CATSEPGQGKGNTEAFF. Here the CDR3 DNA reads TGTGCCACCAGTGAGCCGGGACAGGGGAAGGGGAACACTGAAGCTTTCTTT.

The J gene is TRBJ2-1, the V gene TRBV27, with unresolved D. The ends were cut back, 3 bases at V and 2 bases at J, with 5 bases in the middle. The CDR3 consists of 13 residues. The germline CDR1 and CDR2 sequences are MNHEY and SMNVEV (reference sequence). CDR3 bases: TGTGCCAGCAGTTTGAGGCCCTACAATGAGCAGTTCTTC. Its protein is CASSLRPYNEQFF.

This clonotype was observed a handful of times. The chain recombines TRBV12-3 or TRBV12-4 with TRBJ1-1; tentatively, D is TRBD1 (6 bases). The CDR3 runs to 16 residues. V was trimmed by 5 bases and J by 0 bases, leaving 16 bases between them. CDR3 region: CASSPPQGQLNTEAFF. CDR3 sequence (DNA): TGTGCCAGCAGTCCACCCCAAGGACAGCTGAACACTGAAGCTTTCTTT.

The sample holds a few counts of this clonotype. The CDR3 protein is CAIRVGLAGDNEQFF. CDR3 bases: TGTGCCATCAGGGTGGGACTAGCGGGCGACAATGAGCAGTTCTTC. The chain employs TRBV10-3 and TRBJ2-1; 12 bases agree with TRBD2. This CDR3 comprises 15 residues. CDR1 and CDR2 from the germline V gene are ENHRY and SYGVKD. V lost 6 bases and J lost 5; bases outside the gene matches: 5.

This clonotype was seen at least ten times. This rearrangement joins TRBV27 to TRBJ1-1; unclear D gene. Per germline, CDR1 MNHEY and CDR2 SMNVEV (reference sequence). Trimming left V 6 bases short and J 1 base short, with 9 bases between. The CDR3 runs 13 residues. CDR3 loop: CASRRTRNTEAFF. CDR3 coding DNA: TGTGCCAGCAGACGAACCCGGAACACTGAAGCTTTCTTT.

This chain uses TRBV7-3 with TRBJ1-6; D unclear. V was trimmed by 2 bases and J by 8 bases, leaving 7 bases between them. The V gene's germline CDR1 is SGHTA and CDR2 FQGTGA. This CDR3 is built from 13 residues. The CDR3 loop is CASSLWWDSPLHF. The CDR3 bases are TGTGCCAGCAGCTTATGGTGGGATTCACCCCTCCACTTT.

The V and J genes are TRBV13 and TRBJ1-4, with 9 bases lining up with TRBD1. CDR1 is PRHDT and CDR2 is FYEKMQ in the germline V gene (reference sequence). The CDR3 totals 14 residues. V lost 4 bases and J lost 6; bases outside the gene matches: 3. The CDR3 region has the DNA TGTGCCAGCAGCTCCCGGGACAGGGATGAAAAACTGTTTTTT. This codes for CASSSRDRDEKLFF.

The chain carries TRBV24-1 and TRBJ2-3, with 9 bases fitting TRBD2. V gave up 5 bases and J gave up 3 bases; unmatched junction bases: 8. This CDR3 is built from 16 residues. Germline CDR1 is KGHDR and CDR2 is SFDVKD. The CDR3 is CATSAPAGGQTDTQYF. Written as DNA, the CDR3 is TGTGCCACCAGTGCCCCTGCGGGGGGGCAAACAGATACGCAGTATTTT.

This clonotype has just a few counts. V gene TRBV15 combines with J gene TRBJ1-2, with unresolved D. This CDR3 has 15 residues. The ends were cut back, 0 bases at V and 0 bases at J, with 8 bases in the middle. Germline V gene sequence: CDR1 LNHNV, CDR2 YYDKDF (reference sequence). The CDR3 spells CATSRDEEANYGYTF. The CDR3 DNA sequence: TGTGCCACCAGCAGAGATGAAGAGGCTAACTATGGCTACACCTTC. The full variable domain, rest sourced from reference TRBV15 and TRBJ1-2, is DAMVIQNPRYQVTQFGKPVTLSCSQTLNHNVMYWYQQKSSQAPKLLFHYYDKDFNNEADTPDNFQSRRPNTSFCFLDIRSPGLGDTAMYLCATSRDEEANYGYTFGSGTRLTVV.

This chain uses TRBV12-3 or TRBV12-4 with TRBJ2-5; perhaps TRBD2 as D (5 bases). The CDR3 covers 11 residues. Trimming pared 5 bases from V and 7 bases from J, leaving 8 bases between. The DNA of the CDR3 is TGTGCCAGCAGTACAGAGGGGACCCAGTACTTC. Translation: CASSTEGTQYF.

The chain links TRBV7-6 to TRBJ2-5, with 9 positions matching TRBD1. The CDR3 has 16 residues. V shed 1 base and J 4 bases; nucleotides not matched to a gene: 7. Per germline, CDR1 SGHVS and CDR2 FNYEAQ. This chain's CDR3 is CASSLVSDRGSETQYF. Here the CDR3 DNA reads TGTGCCAGCAGCTTAGTTTCGGACAGGGGATCAGAGACCCAGTACTTC.

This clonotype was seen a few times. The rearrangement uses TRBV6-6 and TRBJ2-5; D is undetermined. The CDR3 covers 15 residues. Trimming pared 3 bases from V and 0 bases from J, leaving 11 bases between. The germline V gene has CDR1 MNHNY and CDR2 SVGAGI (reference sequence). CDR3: CASSYAGSYQETQYF. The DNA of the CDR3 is TGTGCCAGCAGTTATGCCGGGTCGTACCAAGAGACCCAGTACTTC.

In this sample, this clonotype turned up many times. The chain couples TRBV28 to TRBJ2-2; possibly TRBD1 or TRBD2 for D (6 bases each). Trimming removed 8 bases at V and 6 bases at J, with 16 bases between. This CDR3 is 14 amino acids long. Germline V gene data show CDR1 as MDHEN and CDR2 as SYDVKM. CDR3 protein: CASSLPGAAGELFF. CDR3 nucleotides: TGTGCCAGCTCCCTTCCGGGGGCTGCCGGGGAGCTGTTTTTT.

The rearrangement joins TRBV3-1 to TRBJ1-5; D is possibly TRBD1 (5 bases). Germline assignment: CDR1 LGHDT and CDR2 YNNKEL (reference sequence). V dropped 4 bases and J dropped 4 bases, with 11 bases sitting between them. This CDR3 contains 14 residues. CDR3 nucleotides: TGTGCCAGCAGCCTCGCGGGGCAGAATCAGCCCCAGCATTTT. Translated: CASSLAGQNQPQHF.

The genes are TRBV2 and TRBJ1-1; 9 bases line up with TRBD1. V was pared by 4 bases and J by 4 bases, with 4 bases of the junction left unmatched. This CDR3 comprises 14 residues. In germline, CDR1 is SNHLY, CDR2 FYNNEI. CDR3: CASSAGTGSTEAFF. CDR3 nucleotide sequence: TGTGCCAGCAGTGCCGGGACAGGGAGCACTGAAGCTTTCTTT. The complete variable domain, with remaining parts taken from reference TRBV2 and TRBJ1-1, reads EPEVTQTPSHQVTQMGQEVILRCVPISNHLYFYWYRQILGQKVEFLVSFYNNEISEKSEIFDDQFSVERPDGSNFTLKIRSTKLEDSAMYFCASSAGTGSTEAFFGQGTRLTVV.